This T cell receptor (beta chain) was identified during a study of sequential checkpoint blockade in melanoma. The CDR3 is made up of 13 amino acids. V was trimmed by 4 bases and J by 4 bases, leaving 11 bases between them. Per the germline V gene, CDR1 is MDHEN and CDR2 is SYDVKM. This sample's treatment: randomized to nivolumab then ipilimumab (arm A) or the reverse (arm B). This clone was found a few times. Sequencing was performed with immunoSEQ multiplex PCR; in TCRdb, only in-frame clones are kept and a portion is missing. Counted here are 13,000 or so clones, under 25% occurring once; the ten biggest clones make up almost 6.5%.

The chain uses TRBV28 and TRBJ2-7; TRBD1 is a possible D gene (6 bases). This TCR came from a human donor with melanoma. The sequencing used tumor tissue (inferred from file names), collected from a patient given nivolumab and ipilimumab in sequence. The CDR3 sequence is CASSYRAPYEQYF. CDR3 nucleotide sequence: TGTGCCAGCAGTTACAGGGCCCCATACGAGCAGTACTTC.